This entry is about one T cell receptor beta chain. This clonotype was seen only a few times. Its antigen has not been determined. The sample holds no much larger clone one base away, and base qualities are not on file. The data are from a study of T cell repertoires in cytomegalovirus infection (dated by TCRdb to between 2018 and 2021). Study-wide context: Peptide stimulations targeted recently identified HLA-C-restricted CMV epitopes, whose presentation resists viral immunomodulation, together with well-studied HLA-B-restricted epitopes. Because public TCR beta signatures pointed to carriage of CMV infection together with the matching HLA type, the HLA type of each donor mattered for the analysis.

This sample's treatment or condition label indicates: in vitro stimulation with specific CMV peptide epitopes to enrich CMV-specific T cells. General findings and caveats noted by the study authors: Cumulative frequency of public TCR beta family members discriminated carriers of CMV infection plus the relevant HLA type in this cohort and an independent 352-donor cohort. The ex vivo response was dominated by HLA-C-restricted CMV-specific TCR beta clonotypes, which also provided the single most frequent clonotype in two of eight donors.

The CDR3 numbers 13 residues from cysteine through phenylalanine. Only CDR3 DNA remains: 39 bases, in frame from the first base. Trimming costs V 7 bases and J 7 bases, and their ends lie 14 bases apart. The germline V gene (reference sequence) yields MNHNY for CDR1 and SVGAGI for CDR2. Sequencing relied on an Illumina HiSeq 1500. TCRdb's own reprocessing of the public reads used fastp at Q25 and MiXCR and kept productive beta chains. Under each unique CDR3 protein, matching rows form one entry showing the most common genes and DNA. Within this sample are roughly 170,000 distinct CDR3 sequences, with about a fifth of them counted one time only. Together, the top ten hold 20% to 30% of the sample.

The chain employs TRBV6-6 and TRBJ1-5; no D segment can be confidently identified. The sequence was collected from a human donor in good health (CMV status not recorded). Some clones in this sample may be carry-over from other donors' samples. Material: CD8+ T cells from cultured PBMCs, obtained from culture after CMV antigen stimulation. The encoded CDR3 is CASNLGGEQPQHF. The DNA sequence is TGTGCCAGCAACCTCGGCGGGGAGCAGCCCCAGCATTTT.